This T cell receptor beta chain was retrieved from a study of blood T cells in healthy people across ages. A second PCR of 7 to 11 cycles used a sample-barcoded 5' primer and a J-beta primer mix. Using its own MiXCR run on the 5' RACE reads, TCRdb lists one record per CDR3 protein. This table has approximately 690,000 distinct CDR3 sequences, over 40% appearing once. The CDR3 is 15 amino acids. Deletions cut 0 bases from V and 8 bases from J, with 13 bases between. Germline-derived CDR1 and CDR2 are LGHDT and YNNKEL (reference sequence). The source of this sequence is a man aged 80 or over in good health. The material sequenced was blood. The chain employs TRBV3-1 and TRBJ2-2, with no clear D. The CDR3 here is CASSQDSWIGGELFF. The DNA for the CDR3 is TGTGCCAGCAGCCAAGATTCGTGGATCGGGGGGGAGCTGTTTTTT.